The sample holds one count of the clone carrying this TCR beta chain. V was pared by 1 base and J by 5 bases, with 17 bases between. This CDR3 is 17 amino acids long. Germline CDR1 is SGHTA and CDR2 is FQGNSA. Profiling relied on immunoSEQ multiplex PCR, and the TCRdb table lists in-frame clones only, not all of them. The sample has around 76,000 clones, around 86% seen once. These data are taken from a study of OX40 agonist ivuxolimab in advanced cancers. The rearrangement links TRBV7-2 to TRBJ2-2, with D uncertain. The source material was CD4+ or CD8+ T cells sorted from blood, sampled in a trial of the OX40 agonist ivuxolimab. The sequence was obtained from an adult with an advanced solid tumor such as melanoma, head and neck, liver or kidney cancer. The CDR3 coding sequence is TGTGCCAGCAGCTTAGGCTACCCAGGTGACGTAACCGGGGAGCTGTTTTTT. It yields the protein CASSLGYPGDVTGELFF. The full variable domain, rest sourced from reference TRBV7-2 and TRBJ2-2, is GAGVSQSPSNKVTEKGKDVELRCDPISGHTALYWYRQSLGQGLEFLIYFQGNSAPDKSGLPSDRFSAERTGGSVSTLTIQRTQQEDSAVYLCASSLGYPGDVTGELFFGEGSRLTVL.